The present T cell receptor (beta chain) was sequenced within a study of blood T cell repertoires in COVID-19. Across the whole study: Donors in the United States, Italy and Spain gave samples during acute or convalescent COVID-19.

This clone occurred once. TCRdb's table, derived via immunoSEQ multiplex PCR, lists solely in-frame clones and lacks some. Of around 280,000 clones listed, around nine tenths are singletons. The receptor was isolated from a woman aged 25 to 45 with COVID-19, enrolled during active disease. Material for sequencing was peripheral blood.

The CDR3 sequence: CASSDRERGNTIYF. The CDR3 DNA reads TGTGCCAGCAGCGACAGGGAACGGGGAAACACCATATATTTT. The chain is built from TRBV7-9 and TRBJ1-3; 7 bases agree with TRBD1. Per germline, CDR1 SEHNR and CDR2 FQNEAQ (reference sequence). Trimming took 5 bases from V and 4 from J; bases not matched to a gene: 5. There are 14 residues in the CDR3. Full variable domain (outside the CDR3, taken from reference TRBV7-9 and TRBJ1-3): DTGVSQNPRHKITKRGQNVTFRCDPISEHNRLYWYRQTLGQGPEFLTYFQNEAQLEKSRLLSDRFSAERPKGSFSTLEIQRTEQGDSAMYLCASSDRERGNTIYFGEGSWLTVV.